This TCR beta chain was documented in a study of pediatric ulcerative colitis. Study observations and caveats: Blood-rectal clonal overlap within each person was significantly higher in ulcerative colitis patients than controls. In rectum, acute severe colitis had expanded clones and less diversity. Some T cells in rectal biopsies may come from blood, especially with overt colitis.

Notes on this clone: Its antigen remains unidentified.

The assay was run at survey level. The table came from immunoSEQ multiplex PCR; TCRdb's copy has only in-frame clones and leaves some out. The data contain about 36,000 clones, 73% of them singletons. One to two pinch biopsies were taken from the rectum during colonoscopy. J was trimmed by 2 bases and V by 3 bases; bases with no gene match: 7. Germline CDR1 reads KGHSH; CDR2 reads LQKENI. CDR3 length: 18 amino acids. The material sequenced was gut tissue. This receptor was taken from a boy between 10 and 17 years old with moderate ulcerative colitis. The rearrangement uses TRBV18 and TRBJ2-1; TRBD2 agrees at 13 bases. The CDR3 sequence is CASSPRLAGGTAYNEQFF. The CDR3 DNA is TGTGCCAGCTCACCGAGACTAGCGGGAGGAACGGCCTACAATGAGCAGTTCTTC.